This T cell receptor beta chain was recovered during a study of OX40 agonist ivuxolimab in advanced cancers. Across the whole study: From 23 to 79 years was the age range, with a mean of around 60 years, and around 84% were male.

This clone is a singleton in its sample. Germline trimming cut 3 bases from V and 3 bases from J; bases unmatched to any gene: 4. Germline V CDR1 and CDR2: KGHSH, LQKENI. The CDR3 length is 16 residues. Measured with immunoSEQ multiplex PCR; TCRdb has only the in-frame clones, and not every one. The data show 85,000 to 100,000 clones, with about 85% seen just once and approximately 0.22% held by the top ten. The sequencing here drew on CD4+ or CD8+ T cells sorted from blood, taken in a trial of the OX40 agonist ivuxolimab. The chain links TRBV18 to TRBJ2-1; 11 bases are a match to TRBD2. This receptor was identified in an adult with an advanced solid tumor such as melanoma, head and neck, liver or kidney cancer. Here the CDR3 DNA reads TGTGCCAGCTCACCGACCGGGACTAGCGGCTACAATGAGCAGTTCTTC. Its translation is CASSPTGTSGYNEQFF.